Sequencing of this T cell receptor beta chain was carried out in a study of lymphopenia after photon versus proton radiotherapy. Study-level results: Only patients who died were analyzed for survival; proton advantage is unproven. After the lymphocyte nadir, photon-treated repertoires showed oligoclonal expansion, especially of CD8+ Temra cells. Proton therapy kept repertoires fairly stable, unlike photons, which gained effector/memory cells.

The data were produced by immunoSEQ multiplex PCR, yet TCRdb's version contains in-frame clones alone and is incomplete. The sample records 52,000 or so clones, around 90% being singletons. Comment on this clone: The antigen is unknown.

Germline-derived CDR1 and CDR2 are SGDLS and YYNGEE. Trimming at V came to 4 bases and at J to 1 base, leaving 4 bases not matched to a gene. CDR3 length: 14 residues. The rearrangement joins TRBV9 to TRBJ1-2, with 7 bases fitting TRBD1. This specimen consisted of peripheral blood, obtained from a patient treated with photon-based radiotherapy. The receptor was isolated from a woman in her thirties or forties with cholangiocarcinoma. The CDR3 DNA is TGTGCCAGCAGCACAACAGGGGTTAACTATGGCTACACCTTC. It encodes CASSTTGVNYGYTF.